What follows is one T cell receptor beta chain and its context. The study ran its PCR with 60 Vbeta and 13 Jbeta primers. Libraries were prepared by immunoSEQ multiplex PCR; TCRdb keeps only in-frame clonotypes and omits some of them. This table lists some 75,000 clones. The source of the sample is a study of cytomegalovirus exposure and HLA in healthy donors. Sample: PBMCs. This receptor was identified in a man aged 40-49 years in good health and CMV-seronegative.

As DNA, the CDR3 is TGCGCCAGCAGCTTGACTAGCGGGATTTTAGATACGCAGTATTTT. This translates into CASSLTSGILDTQYF. V and J are TRBV5-1 and TRBJ2-3, with 10 bases aligning to TRBD2. The CDR3 is made up of 15 amino acids. The germline V gene has CDR1 SGHRS and CDR2 YFSETQ. The ends lost 1 base at V and 5 bases at J; junction bases unmatched: 4.